Sequencing of this T cell receptor beta chain was carried out in a study of blood T cells in healthy people across ages. General study points: Diversity figures derived from one million T cells were judged to underestimate the true value. Age advanced and TCR beta diversity per million T cells fell, roughly linearly.

The CDR3 consists of 16 residues. About this clonotype itself: What it recognizes is unknown.

Sample-barcoded 5' priming and a J-beta primer mix drove a second PCR of roughly 7 to 11 cycles. Each cDNA molecule was tagged by a template-switch adaptor that had 12 random nucleotides. TCRdb fed the 5' RACE reads into MiXCR, producing one record per CDR3 protein. Of 450,000 to 700,000 distinct CDR3 sequences in the sample, 25% to 30% were seen once. Peripheral blood was drawn, around 9.4 milliliters per donor. J is TRBJ2-7 and V is TRBV12-3 or TRBV12-4; a weak D match, TRBD2 (7 bases). The end of the DNA fits TRBJ2-1 better, so the J call may be wrong. The sample taken for sequencing was blood. The TCR originated in an older woman in good health. The CDR3 coding sequence is TGTGCCAGCAGCCGCGGGGGCCAAGGGCCTTACAATGAGCAGTTCTTC. It translates to CASSRGGQGPYNEQFF.